The rows below give T cell receptor beta chains drawn from one sample of a study of vaccination effects on CD4 cells after COVID-19. Their antigen targets remain unknown. Assay: immunoSEQ multiplex PCR; the TCRdb copy retains only in-frame clones and omits some. The sample contains 60,000 to 70,000 clones, 75% to 85% of which appear only once. The starting material was CD4+ T cells from PBMCs cultured with HCoV-229E spike peptides, obtained before COVID-19 vaccination. These receptors all come from a human donor who received a COVID-19 vaccine. The CDR3 runs from the conserved cysteine through the conserved F or W. Fields, in order: J gene, D gene, V gene, clone size, CDR3 protein, CDR3 DNA. D genes are given only for firm matches. Not every row has a clone size; where given, it reads once, few, many or a size class.

TRBJ1-1	NA	TRBV30	few	CACKRGTVNTEAFF	TGTGCCTGTAAAAGGGGGACGGTGAACACTGAAGCTTTCTTT
TRBJ2-5	NA	TRBV12-3/TRBV12-4	NA	CASSFSVQETQYF	TGTGCCAGCAGTTTTTCAGTCCAAGAGACCCAGTACTTC
TRBJ1-5	NA	TRBV10-3	NA	CAISEQNQPQHF	TGTGCCATCAGTGAGCAGAATCAGCCCCAGCATTTT
TRBJ1-5	NA	TRBV7-2	NA	CASSLGGRSGLFSNQPQHF	TGTGCCAGCAGCTTAGGCGGTAGGTCAGGGCTGTTTAGCAATCAGCCCCAGCATTTT
TRBJ1-3	NA	TRBV24-1	NA	CATSASRDPGNTIYF	TGTGCCACCAGTGCCTCCAGGGACCCTGGAAACACCATATATTTT
TRBJ2-5	TRBD1	TRBV9	NA	CASSARLPGQGRQETQYF	TGTGCCAGCAGCGCTAGATTACCGGGACAGGGACGCCAAGAGACCCAGTACTTC
TRBJ1-6	NA	TRBV29-1	once	CSAQENYNSPLHF	TGCAGCGCGCAGGAAAACTATAATTCACCCCTCCACTTT
TRBJ1-2	NA	TRBV7-2	once	CASSLEQGHGYTF	TGTGCCAGCAGCTTAGAACAGGGACATGGCTACACCTTC
TRBJ1-6	NA	TRBV10-3	NA	CAMWGGSNSPLHF	TGTGCCATGTGGGGTGGTAGTAATTCACCCCTCCACTTT
TRBJ1-4	TRBD1	TRBV2	NA	CASSGDRGDEKLFF	TGTGCCAGCAGTGGAGACAGGGGGGATGAAAAACTGTTTTTT
TRBJ2-2	NA	TRBV24-1	NA	CATSDFNRANTGELFF	TGTGCCACCAGTGATTTCAACAGGGCCAACACCGGGGAGCTGTTTTTT
TRBJ2-2	NA	TRBV3-1/TRBV3-2	NA	CASSRFGFTGELFF	TGTGCCAGCAGCCGCTTCGGGTTCACCGGGGAGCTGTTTTTT
TRBJ2-1	NA	TRBV28	NA	CASSPGGGPHNEQFF	TGTGCCAGCAGCCCAGGGGGGGGACCCCACAATGAGCAGTTCTTC
TRBJ2-1	NA	TRBV6-6	NA	CASMDYPYNEQFF	TGTGCCAGCATGGACTACCCTTACAATGAGCAGTTCTTC
TRBJ1-5	NA	TRBV7-3	NA	CASSLDGSNQPQHF	TGTGCCAGCAGCCTGGACGGGAGCAATCAGCCCCAGCATTTT
TRBJ2-2	NA	TRBV18	once	CASSPPGTSNTGELFF	TGTGCCAGCTCACCGCCCGGGACTTCGAACACCGGGGAGCTGTTTTTT
TRBJ2-1	NA	TRBV18	NA	CASSPPRGQKDEQFF	TGTGCCAGCTCACCACCTAGGGGTCAAAAGGATGAGCAGTTCTTC
TRBJ1-2	NA	TRBV2	few	CASSDLVTGGYTF	TGTGCCAGCAGTGATTTGGTAACGGGAGGCTACACCTTC
TRBJ2-3	TRBD2	TRBV3-1/TRBV3-2	NA	CASSQDLNTGTSSTDTQYF	TGTGCCAGCAGCCAAGATCTCAACACCGGGACTAGCTCTACAGATACGCAGTATTTT
TRBJ2-4	NA	TRBV4-1	NA	CASSPQVLGTGKNIQYF	TGCGCCAGCAGCCCCCAGGTTCTGGGGACGGGCAAAAACATTCAGTACTTC
TRBJ1-3	NA	TRBV28	NA	CASSLVGSNTIYF	TGTGCCAGCAGTTTAGTAGGGTCGAACACCATATATTTT
TRBJ2-3	NA	TRBV5-8	NA	CASPSVGQVGTDTQYF	TGTGCCAGCCCTTCGGTCGGGCAGGTGGGCACAGATACGCAGTATTTT
TRBJ2-2	NA	TRBV5-1	NA	CASSLEPASNTGELFF	TGCGCCAGCAGCTTGGAGCCAGCGTCGAACACCGGGGAGCTGTTTTTT
TRBJ2-3	NA	TRBV18	NA	CASSPLGEADTQYF	TGTGCCAGCTCACCCTTGGGGGAAGCAGATACGCAGTATTTT
TRBJ2-1	NA	TRBV28	NA	CASSGAGAKNEQFF	TGTGCCAGCAGTGGCGCGGGGGCGAAAAATGAGCAGTTCTTC
TRBJ2-3	NA	TRBV5-6	NA	CASSLVGAYTDTQYF	TGTGCCAGCAGCTTGGTGGGAGCATACACAGATACGCAGTATTTT
TRBJ2-5	TRBD1	TRBV7-2	NA	CASSQQGIAETQYF	TGTGCCAGCAGCCAACAGGGGATAGCCGAGACCCAGTACTTC
TRBJ2-1	TRBD2	TRBV7-3	once	CASSLTTSGVLEQFF	TGTGCCAGCAGCTTAACGACTAGCGGGGTTCTCGAGCAGTTCTTC
TRBJ1-3	NA	TRBV3-1/TRBV3-2	NA	CASSQDRRAFGNTIYF	TGTGCCAGCAGCCAAGATAGGAGGGCCTTTGGAAACACCATATATTTT
TRBJ1-4	TRBD1	TRBV9	NA	CASSHLPGTGAPATNEKLFF	TGTGCCAGCAGTCACCTCCCCGGGACAGGAGCCCCCGCAACTAATGAAAAACTGTTTTTT
TRBJ1-6	NA	TRBV18	NA	CASSLQGSSGNSPLHF	TGTGCCAGCTCACTACAGGGATCCTCTGGGAATTCACCCCTCCACTTT
TRBJ1-6	NA	TRBV18	few	CASSPARDNSPLHF	TGTGCCAGCTCACCTGCCAGGGATAATTCACCCCTCCACTTT
TRBJ1-2	NA	TRBV12-3/TRBV12-4	NA	CASSQAYYGYTF	TGTGCCAGCAGTCAGGCCTACTATGGCTACACCTTC
TRBJ1-6	NA	TRBV27	NA	CASSLSTGGSPLHF	TGTGCCAGCAGTTTATCGACGGGCGGTTCACCCCTCCACTTT
TRBJ2-3	TRBD1	TRBV24-1	NA	CATSDLRDRVDTQYF	TGTGCCACCAGTGATTTGCGGGACAGGGTGGATACGCAGTATTTT
TRBJ2-1	TRBD2	TRBV2	NA	CASSDQSGGAFEQFF	TGTGCCAGCAGTGATCAAAGCGGGGGGGCTTTTGAGCAGTTCTTC
TRBJ1-1	NA	TRBV29-1	once	CSVERGLNTEAFF	TGCAGCGTTGAAAGGGGATTGAACACTGAAGCTTTCTTT
TRBJ1-3	NA	TRBV5-4	NA	CASSLWVGEISGNTIYF	TGTGCCAGCAGCTTGTGGGTCGGAGAAATCTCTGGAAACACCATATATTTT
TRBJ1-5	NA	TRBV27	NA	CASSFWGFGQPQHF	TGTGCCAGCAGTTTTTGGGGGTTTGGTCAGCCCCAGCATTTT
TRBJ1-2	NA	TRBV5-4	few	CASSFGGPYGYTF	TGTGCCAGCAGCTTTGGGGGTCCCTATGGCTACACCTTC
TRBJ2-4	TRBD2	TRBV19	NA	CASSTWGGRESAKNIQYF	TGTGCCAGTAGTACCTGGGGCGGGAGGGAATCAGCCAAAAACATTCAGTACTTC